These T cell receptor beta chains were read from a single sample in a study of cytotoxic CD8 clonotypes in ibrutinib-treated CLL. Profiling relied on immunoSEQ multiplex PCR, and the TCRdb table lists in-frame clones only, not all of them. The sample records about 76,000 clones, roughly 84% being singletons. The sequencing used PBMCs, collected before ibrutinib treatment. The source of these receptors is a human donor with chronic lymphocytic leukemia. CDR3s include the opening cysteine and the closing phenylalanine or tryptophan. The D gene is left open where the match is weak. Clone size is shown for a subset of rows, as once, few, many or a class of expanded clone.

-	TRBV30	-	TRBJ1-3	TGTGCCTGGTCGCCAGGGTCTCTTGGAAACACCATATATTTT	CAWSPGSLGNTIYF
-	TRBV2	-	TRBJ2-5	TGTGCCAGCAGTGAAATTGGCCCGGGCCGCCTTGAGACCCAGTACTTC	CASSEIGPGRLETQYF
-	TRBV19	-	TRBJ1-5	TGTGCCAGTAGTATAAGAGGGAATCAGCCCCAGCATTTT	CASSIRGNQPQHF
-	TRBV19	TRBD1	TRBJ1-1	TGTGCCAGTAGTATACCACAGGGGGTAGCGAACACTGAAGCTTTCTTT	CASSIPQGVANTEAFF
-	TRBV10-1	-	TRBJ2-7	TGCGCCAGCAGTGAGTTATGGTTTTCCTACGAGCAGTACTTC	CASSELWFSYEQYF
-	TRBV5-1	-	TRBJ2-1	TGCGCCAGCACCTATAACCCCTACAATGAGCAGTTCTTC	CASTYNPYNEQFF
-	TRBV7-6	-	TRBJ1-1	TGTGCCAGCAGCTTAGCAATTGTTAGGTGGAACACTGAAGCTTTCTTT	CASSLAIVRWNTEAFF
-	TRBV28	TRBD1	TRBJ2-2	TGTGCCAGCAGCCGGGACAGGACTATAACCGGGGAGCTGTTTTTT	CASSRDRTITGELFF
-	TRBV9	-	TRBJ2-2	TGTGCCAGCAGCGTAGGAGGCGAATCGAACACCGGGGAGCTGTTTTTT	CASSVGGESNTGELFF
-	TRBV7-2	-	TRBJ2-7	TGTGCCAGCAGCTTAGTTAACGAGCAGTACTTC	CASSLVNEQYF
-	TRBV7-6	-	TRBJ1-2	TGTGCCAGCAGTTCCAGCACAGACGGCTACACCTTC	CASSSSTDGYTF
-	TRBV6-1	-	TRBJ2-5	TGTGCCAGCAGTGTGGACACGTACCAAGAGACCCAGTACTTC	CASSVDTYQETQYF
-	TRBV5-4	TRBD2	TRBJ2-7	TGTGCCAGCAGCTTGGCAAGTACTAGCGGGAGCATCATCGAGCAGTACTTC	CASSLASTSGSIIEQYF
few	TRBV19	TRBD2	TRBJ2-1	TGTGCCAGTACCGGGGGGAGCGGCAACTACAATGAGCAGTTCTTC	CASTGGSGNYNEQFF
-	TRBV4-1	-	TRBJ1-1	TGCGCCAGCAGCCAGAGGGAAACAGGGTCGGGGGCTTTCTTT	CASSQRETGSGAFF
-	TRBV6-1	TRBD2	TRBJ2-1	TGTGCCAGCAGTGAGAGCGGGGGCAATGAGCAGTTCTTC	CASSESGGNEQFF
-	TRBV19	-	TRBJ1-5	TGTGCCAGTAGTCCTCGACTGCAGCCCCAGCATTTT	CASSPRLQPQHF
-	TRBV28	-	TRBJ1-2	TGTGCCAGCAGTCCACAGATTGGTGGGGGCTTAGTCTATGGCTACACCTTC	CASSPQIGGGLVYGYTF
-	TRBV5-1	TRBD1	TRBJ1-2	TGCGCCAGCAGCTCGGGAACGGACAGGGTCGGCGGCTACACCTTC	CASSSGTDRVGGYTF
-	TRBV19	-	TRBJ2-7	TGTGCCAGTAGTATTCGTTCTGCCGTAGAGCAGTACTTC	CASSIRSAVEQYF
-	TRBV7-2	TRBD1	TRBJ1-4	TGTGCCAGCAGCAAACAGGGGGCGATGACTAATGAAAAACTGTTTTTT	CASSKQGAMTNEKLFF
-	TRBV5-1	TRBD2	TRBJ2-7	TGCGCCAGCAAGCCTAGCGGGAGGTCCCTTCCGGAGGAGCAGTACTTC	CASKPSGRSLPEEQYF
few	TRBV4-1	-	TRBJ2-3	TGCGCCAGCAGCCTACGAGGCACAGATACGCAGTATTTT	CASSLRGTDTQYF
-	TRBV7-9	-	TRBJ1-5	TGTGCCAGCAGCTTAGGACAGCGCAATCAGCCCCAGCATTTT	CASSLGQRNQPQHF
-	TRBV29-1	-	TRBJ2-7	TGCAGCGTTGTGTATTGGGGACTCCAAGCCAACGAGCAGTACTTC	CSVVYWGLQANEQYF
-	TRBV7-8	-	TRBJ1-5	TGTGCCAGCAGTCCTATACAGGGACGAAATCAGCCCCAGCATTTT	CASSPIQGRNQPQHF
few	TRBV10-1	-	TRBJ2-3	TGCGCCAGCAACGAGTGGGGGGCTTTTACAGATACGCAGTATTTT	CASNEWGAFTDTQYF